This TCR beta chain was found in a study of type 1 regulatory T cells. At the level of the study: This in vitro CD4 product, T-allo10, is enriched for Tr1 cells and alloantigen-specific.

Using its own MiXCR run on the reads, TCRdb lists one record per CDR3 protein. Here the sample spans about 65,000 distinct CDR3 sequences, almost 50% being singletons. Comment on this clonotype: Antigen unknown.

The specimen sequenced was cultured non-Tr1 T cells, either the whole culture or a sorted T cell fraction (not recorded which). This receptor was identified in a human donor in good health.

CDR3 DNA sequence: TGCAGTGGGGGGTTTAATACAGCTTTCTTT. Translation: CSGGFNTAFF. The J gene is TRBJ1-1, the V gene TRBV20-1, with D possibly matching TRBD1 (5 bases). CDR1 and CDR2 (germline): DFQATT, SNEGSKA (reference sequence). This CDR3 is 10 amino acids long. Between the trimmed V and J ends, which lost 7 bases and 10 bases, there was a span of 13 bases.